Below, 16 T cell receptor beta chains from the same sample are listed, as sequenced in a study of shared clonotypes between healthy human individuals. The assay was immunoSEQ multiplex PCR, and TCRdb's table has in-frame clones only and misses some. The data contain 550,000 to 850,000 clones, 74% of them singletons. Sequencing input: memory CD4+ T cells sorted from blood. The subset was: CD45RA-negative fraction. The receptors here all came from a woman younger than 45 in good health.

A single count supports this clone. V and J are TRBV27 and TRBJ1-1; D might be TRBD1 (5 bases). V was shortened by 6 bases and J by 4 bases, with 15 bases between the two germline ends. The CDR3 contains 14 residues. The V gene's germline CDR1 is MNHEY and CDR2 SMNVEV (reference sequence). Here the CDR3 reads CASRGDLGFTEAFF. The CDR3 nucleotides are TGTGCCAGCAGGGGGGACCTTGGGTTCACTGAAGCTTTCTTT.

This clone appeared many times. The rearrangement links TRBV28 to TRBJ1-3; no firm D call. Germline CDR1 reads MDHEN; CDR2 reads SYDVKM. Trimming left V 5 bases short and J 3 bases short, with 17 bases between. The length of the CDR3 is 16 residues. In DNA, the CDR3 is TGTGCCAGCAGTCTGCCCCCCTATGGGAGTGGAAACACCATATATTTT. Its protein is CASSLPPYGSGNTIYF.

The gene calls are TRBV28 and TRBJ2-7; tentatively, D is TRBD1 (5 bases). Trimming shortened V by 2 bases and J by 1 base, and 9 bases separated the two germline ends. This CDR3 is built from 14 residues. CDR1 and CDR2 (germline): MDHEN, SYDVKM. The CDR3 here is CASSLRRQSYEQYF. The CDR3 DNA reads as TGTGCCAGCAGTTTAAGGCGACAGTCCTACGAGCAGTACTTC.

The chain employs TRBV28 and TRBJ2-2; 8 nucleotides line up with TRBD2. Germline V lookup: CDR1 MDHEN, CDR2 SYDVKM. Germline trimming cut 10 bases from V and 6 bases from J; bases unmatched to any gene: 10. This CDR3 contains 14 residues. CDR3: CATQGGGRAGELFF. The CDR3, as DNA: TGTGCCACCCAGGGCGGGGGGCGCGCCGGGGAGCTGTTTTTT.

The rearrangement links TRBV19 to TRBJ2-1; tentatively, D is TRBD2 (5 bases). Germline V CDR1 and CDR2: LNHDA, SQIVND (reference sequence). V dropped 10 bases and J dropped 1 base, with 14 bases sitting between them. CDR3 length: 14 amino acids. The CDR3 bases are TGTGCCACCTCTTTGAGCGGATCCTACAATGAGCAGTTCTTC. It encodes CATSLSGSYNEQFF.

This chain uses TRBV25-1 with TRBJ1-4; 10 bases fit TRBD1. V lost 3 bases and J lost 3; bases outside the gene matches: 7. This CDR3 is 17 amino acids long. The V gene's germline CDR1 is MGHDK and CDR2 SYGVNS. CDR3 in amino acids: CASSDRTGGISNEKLFF. The CDR3 DNA is TGTGCCAGCAGTGACCGGACAGGGGGAATTTCTAATGAAAAACTGTTTTTT.

The J gene is TRBJ1-4, the V gene TRBV18, with 9 bases aligning to TRBD1. Germline CDR1 is KGHSH and CDR2 is LQKENI. V gave up 3 bases and J gave up 6 bases; unmatched junction bases: 2. The CDR3 is 14 residues long. The CDR3 bases are TGTGCCAGCTCACCGGGACAGGGTGATGAAAAACTGTTTTTT. It yields the protein CASSPGQGDEKLFF.

The J gene is TRBJ2-5, the V gene TRBV7-2; possibly TRBD1 for D (5 bases). V was cut by 5 bases and J by 3 bases, with 16 bases left in between. The length of the CDR3 is 15 residues. Germline CDR1 is SGHTA and CDR2 is FQGNSA. Here the CDR3 DNA reads TGTGCCAGCAGCCTCCTCCGGACATCTAAAGAGACCCAGTACTTC. Translating gives CASSLLRTSKETQYF. Complete variable domain (other parts from reference TRBV7-2 and TRBJ2-5): GAGVSQSPSNKVTEKGKDVELRCDPISGHTALYWYRQSLGQGLEFLIYFQGNSAPDKSGLPSDRFSAERTGGSVSTLTIQRTQQEDSAVYLCASSLLRTSKETQYFGPGTRLLVL.

This clone has at least ten counts. The chain uses TRBV28 and TRBJ1-3; 7 nucleotides align to TRBD1. CDR3 length: 16 amino acids. The V gene's germline CDR1 is MDHEN and CDR2 SYDVKM. The J segment lost 0 bases and the V segment lost 5 bases, leaving 7 bases of the junction unmatched. The CDR3 loop is CASSPPGQYSGNTIYF. CDR3 sequence (DNA): TGTGCCAGCAGTCCACCGGGACAGTACTCTGGAAACACCATATATTTT.

The genes are TRBV19 and TRBJ1-2, with a tentative D call TRBD1 (6 bases). Trimming pared 7 bases from V and 2 bases from J, leaving 17 bases between. Germline V CDR1 and CDR2: LNHDA, SQIVND (reference sequence). This CDR3 region has 15 residues. The CDR3 region is CASKVEWTANYGYTF. In DNA, the CDR3 is TGTGCCAGTAAGGTCGAGTGGACAGCAAACTATGGCTACACCTTC.

The chain carries TRBV28 and TRBJ2-2; D possibly corresponds to TRBD2 (7 bases). V dropped 1 base and J dropped 3 bases, with 12 bases sitting between them. The CDR3 is made up of 16 amino acids. From germline, CDR1 is MDHEN and CDR2 SYDVKM. DNA for the CDR3: TGTGCCAGCAGTTTATCCGGGGGGCGGTACACCGGGGAGCTGTTTTTT. The encoded protein is CASSLSGGRYTGELFF. Full variable domain (outside the CDR3, taken from reference TRBV28 and TRBJ2-2): DVKVTQSSRYLVKRTGEKVFLECVQDMDHENMFWYRQDPGLGLRLIYFSYDVKMKEKGDIPEGYSVSREKKERFSLILESASTNQTSMYLCASSLSGGRYTGELFFGEGSRLTVL.

This clone was seen a handful of times. The chain employs TRBV7-2 and TRBJ2-4; D ambiguous. V was pared by 2 bases and J by 8 bases, with 13 bases between. The CDR3 totals 14 residues. Germline V gives CDR1 SGHTA, CDR2 FQGNSA. The CDR3 bases are TGTGCCAGCAGCTTAACGAGTTCGGTCTACATTCAGTACTTC. Translating it yields CASSLTSSVYIQYF. Based on the CDR3 plus reference TRBV7-2 and TRBJ2-4, the full variable domain is GAGVSQSPSNKVTEKGKDVELRCDPISGHTALYWYRQSLGQGLEFLIYFQGNSAPDKSGLPSDRFSAERTGGSVSTLTIQRTQQEDSAVYLCASSLTSSVYIQYFGAGTRLSVL.

The chain carries TRBV5-1 and TRBJ2-7, with TRBD2 identical over 8 bases. Trimming cost V 5 bases and J 0 bases; bases outside gene matches: 7. Germline-derived CDR1 and CDR2 are SGHRS and YFSETQ. The CDR3 has 15 amino acids. CDR3 region: CASREIAGSSYEQYF. The CDR3 DNA reads as TGCGCCAGCAGGGAGATAGCGGGAAGCTCCTACGAGCAGTACTTC.

The CDR3 loop reads CASSLQPEREIDEQFF. CDR3 in DNA: TGCGCCAGCAGCCTCCAGCCGGAGCGGGAGATCGATGAGCAGTTCTTC. The gene calls are TRBV5-1 and TRBJ2-1; 8 bases agree with TRBD2. Germline CDR1 SGHRS, CDR2 YFSETQ. There are 16 residues in the CDR3. V was clipped by 4 bases and J by 8 bases; unmatched bases: 14.

This chain connects TRBV30 to TRBJ2-2, with D tentatively TRBD1 (6 bases). Trimming shortened V by 8 bases and J by 1 base, and 11 bases separated the two germline ends. Germline V gene data show CDR1 as GTSNPN and CDR2 as SVGIG (reference sequence). There are 13 residues in the CDR3. For the CDR3, the DNA is TGTGCCCGGGCACAGGGGAACACCGGGGAGCTGTTTTTT. It is translated as CARAQGNTGELFF.

The gene calls are TRBV14 and TRBJ1-5, with TRBD1 matching 7 bases. CDR3 size: 14 residues. Germline V gene data show CDR1 as SGHDN and CDR2 as FVKESK. V dropped 5 bases and J dropped 3; count of bases not matched to a gene: 4. The CDR3 reads CASSAGQVNQPQHF. The CDR3 nucleotides are TGTGCCAGCAGCGCCGGACAGGTCAATCAGCCCCAGCATTTT.